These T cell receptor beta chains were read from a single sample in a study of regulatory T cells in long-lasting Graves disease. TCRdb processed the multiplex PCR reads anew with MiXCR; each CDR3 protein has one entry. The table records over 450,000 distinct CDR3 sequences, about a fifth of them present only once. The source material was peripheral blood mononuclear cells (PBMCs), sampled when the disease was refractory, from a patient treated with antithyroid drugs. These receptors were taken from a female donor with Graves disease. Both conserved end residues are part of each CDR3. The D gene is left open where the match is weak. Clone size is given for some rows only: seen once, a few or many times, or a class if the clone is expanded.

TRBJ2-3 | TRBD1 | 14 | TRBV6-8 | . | TGTGCCAGCAGCGGTCCGGGACAGACCTATACGCAGTATTTT | CASSGPGQTYTQYF
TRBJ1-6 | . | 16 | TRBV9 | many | TGTGCCAGCAGCGTAGACTTATCGCCCTATAATTCACCCCTCCACTTT | CASSVDLSPYNSPLHF
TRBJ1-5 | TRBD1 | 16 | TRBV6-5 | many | TGTGCCAGCAGTTACCCGACAGGGGATAGCAATCAGCCCCAGCATTTT | CASSYPTGDSNQPQHF
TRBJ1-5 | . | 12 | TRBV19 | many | TGTGCCAGTAGTAAGGGTATGCAGCCCCAGCATTTT | CASSKGMQPQHF
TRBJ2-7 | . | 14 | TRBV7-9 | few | TGTGCCAGCAGCCCCAGGGGGGGAATATACGAGCAGTACTTC | CASSPRGGIYEQYF
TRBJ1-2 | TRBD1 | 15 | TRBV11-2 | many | TGTGCCAGCAGCTCGGACAGGGAGGGACCATATGGCTACACCTTC | CASSSDREGPYGYTF
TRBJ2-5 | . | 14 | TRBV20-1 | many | TGCAGTGCTAGAGAGGGCACATTCCAAGAGACCCAGTACTTC | CSAREGTFQETQYF
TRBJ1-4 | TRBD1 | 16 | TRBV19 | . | TGTGCCAGTAGTAGCCCGGGACAGGGGTCTAATGAAAAACTGTTTTTT | CASSSPGQGSNEKLFF
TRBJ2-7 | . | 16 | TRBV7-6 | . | TGTGCCAGCAGCTTAGCGCAGAACGGAAGATCCTACGAGCAGTACTTC | CASSLAQNGRSYEQYF
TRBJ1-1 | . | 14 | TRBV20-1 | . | TGCAGTGCCCGCCGGACTGTCAGCAACACTGAAGCTTTCTTT | CSARRTVSNTEAFF
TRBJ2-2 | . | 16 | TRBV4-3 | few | TGCGCCAGCAGCCAAGAACCAGCTCAGGTCACCGGGGAGCTGTTTTTT | CASSQEPAQVTGELFF
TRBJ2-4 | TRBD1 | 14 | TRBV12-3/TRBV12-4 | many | TGTGCCAGCACCCGTTCCGGGACAGGAAACATTCAGTACTTC | CASTRSGTGNIQYF
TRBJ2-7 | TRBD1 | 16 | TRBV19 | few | TGTGCCAGTAGTATACTGGCAGGGGGCACGACCTACGAGCAGTACTTC | CASSILAGGTTYEQYF
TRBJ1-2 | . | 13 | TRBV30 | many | TGTGCCTGGAGTGTACAGGGAACGAGGGGCTACACCTTC | CAWSVQGTRGYTF
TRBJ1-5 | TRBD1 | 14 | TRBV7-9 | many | TGTGCCAGCAGCTACGCAGGGGGGGGTCAGCCCCAGCATTTT | CASSYAGGGQPQHF
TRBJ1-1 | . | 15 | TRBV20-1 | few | TGCAGTGCTCAGGGAGCCGGGGCCTTGAACACTGAAGCTTTCTTT | CSAQGAGALNTEAFF
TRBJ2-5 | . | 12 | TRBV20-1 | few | TGCAGTGCTGACCGATGGGGTGGGGCCCAGTACTTC | CSADRWGGAQYF
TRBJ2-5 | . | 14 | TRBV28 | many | TGTGCCAGCAGTTTATTACAGGGTGTAGAGACCCAGTACTTC | CASSLLQGVETQYF
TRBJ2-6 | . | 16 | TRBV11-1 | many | TGTGCCAGCAGCCACCGAACCCGTGATGGGGCCAACGTCCTGACTTTC | CASSHRTRDGANVLTF
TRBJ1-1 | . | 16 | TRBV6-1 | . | TGTGCCAGCTCCTTTCCCGGGGGGCGGGTGGGCACTGAAGCTTTCTTT | CASSFPGGRVGTEAFF
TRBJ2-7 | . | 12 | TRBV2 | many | TGTGCCAGTTCTATGACGGGCTACGAGCAGTACTTC | CASSMTGYEQYF
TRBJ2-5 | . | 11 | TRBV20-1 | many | TGCAGTGCTAGAGATCGGGAGACCCAGTACTTC | CSARDRETQYF
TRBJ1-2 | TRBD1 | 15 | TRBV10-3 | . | TGTGCCATCAGTCTCCGGGACAGGGGTGGCTATGGCTACACCTTC | CAISLRDRGGYGYTF
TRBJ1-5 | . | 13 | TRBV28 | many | TGTGCCAGCAGTCCGGGACAAGCGCCGCCCCAGCATTTT | CASSPGQAPPQHF
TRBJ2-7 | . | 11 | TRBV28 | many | TGTGCCAGCGGAAGAACCTACGAGCAGTACTTC | CASGRTYEQYF
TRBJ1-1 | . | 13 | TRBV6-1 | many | TGTGCCAGCATTCCGAATGGTAACACTGAAGCTTTCTTT | CASIPNGNTEAFF
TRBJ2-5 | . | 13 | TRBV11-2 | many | TGTGCCAGCAGCGACTTAAACGAAGAGACCCAGTACTTC | CASSDLNEETQYF
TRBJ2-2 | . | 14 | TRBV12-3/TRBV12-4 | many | TGTGCCAGCCACGAAAACGCGAACACCGGGGAGCTGTTTTTT | CASHENANTGELFF
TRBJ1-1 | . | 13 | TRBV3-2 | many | TGTGCCAGCAGCCACCGGATGCGGACTGAAGCTTTCTTT | CASSHRMRTEAFF
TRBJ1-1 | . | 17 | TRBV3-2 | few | TGTGCCAGCAGCCGCATGCTCAGGGATGGTCGGGACACTGAAGCTTTCTTT | CASSRMLRDGRDTEAFF
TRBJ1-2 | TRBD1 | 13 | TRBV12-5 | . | TGTGCTAGTGGTAAACAGGGGGCGCGGGGCTACACCTTC | CASGKQGARGYTF
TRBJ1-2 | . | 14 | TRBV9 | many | TGTGCCAGCAGCGTAGGCACTTTTGACTATGGCTACACCTTC | CASSVGTFDYGYTF
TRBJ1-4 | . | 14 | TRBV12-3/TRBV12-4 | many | TGTGCCAGCAGTTTCTTGACCGGCGGTGAAAAACTGTTTTTT | CASSFLTGGEKLFF
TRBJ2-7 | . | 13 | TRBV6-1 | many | TGTGCCAGCAGCGACCAGGTTGTCGACGAGCAGTACTTC | CASSDQVVDEQYF
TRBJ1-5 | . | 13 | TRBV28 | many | TGTGCCAGCAGTTTATGGATGGGCCAGCCCCAGCATTTT | CASSLWMGQPQHF
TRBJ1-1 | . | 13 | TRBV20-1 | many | TGCAGTGCTAGCTCGACAAAGAACACTGAAGCTTTCTTT | CSASSTKNTEAFF